These 5 T cell receptor beta chains came from one sample sequenced in a study of cytomegalovirus exposure and HLA in healthy donors. The study ran its PCR with 60 Vbeta and 13 Jbeta primers. Sequencing was performed with immunoSEQ multiplex PCR; in TCRdb, only in-frame clones are kept and a portion is missing. This table has roughly 100,000 clones, 70% to 80% appearing once. The sequencing input was PBMCs. These receptors all come from a man between 18 and 35 years old in good health and CMV-seropositive.

In DNA form, the CDR3 reads TGTGCCACCAGCAGGGGGACTAGCGGGGGAACCGGGGAGCTGTTTTTT. Its translation is CATSRGTSGGTGELFF. The rearrangement links TRBV15 to TRBJ2-2, with TRBD2 matching 14 bases. Trimming cost V 3 bases and J 5 bases; bases outside gene matches: 2. CDR1 is LNHNV and CDR2 is YYDKDF in the germline V gene (reference sequence). CDR3 length equals 16 residues.

The rearrangement joins TRBV4-1 to TRBJ2-7; D remains unclear. Trimming removed 1 base at V and 5 bases at J, with 12 bases between. This CDR3 is built from 14 residues. From germline, CDR1 is MGHRA and CDR2 YSYEKL. The CDR3 DNA follows: TGCGCCAGCAGCCAAGGTTCGGTAGCTAACGAGCAGTACTTC. Protein sequence: CASSQGSVANEQYF.

The chain joins TRBV21-1 to TRBJ2-3; the table's TRBD2 call for D was not verified on the DNA. TRBV21-1 is a pseudogene locus. The CDR3 is made up of 18 amino acids. CDR3 residues: CASSKLCLAGGLTDTQYF. As DNA, the CDR3 is TGTGCCAGCAGCAAACTTTGTCTAGCGGGGGGGCTTACAGATACGCAGTATTTT.

There are a few counts of this clone. This sequence joins TRBV19 and TRBJ2-3, with a weak D call TRBD2 (6 bases). There are 15 residues in the CDR3. V was pared by 3 bases and J by 3 bases, with 13 bases between. Germline V gives CDR1 LNHDA, CDR2 SQIVND (reference sequence). CDR3 loop: CASSIGRRGTDTQYF. The CDR3 region has the DNA TGTGCCAGTAGTATTGGGAGACGGGGGACAGATACGCAGTATTTT.

V and J are TRBV6-1 and TRBJ1-6; no firm D call. Germline assignment: CDR1 MNHNS and CDR2 SASEGT. The CDR3 runs to 14 residues. The V gene lost 5 bases and the J gene lost 11 bases, with 16 bases spanning the gap. The CDR3 DNA is TGTGCCAGCAGTATCACGGACTTCACGGCACCCCTCCACTTT. Its translation: CASSITDFTAPLHF.